The 28 T cell receptor beta chains below come from one sample, sequenced in a study of yellow fever vaccine responses in identical twins. TCRdb passed the RT-PCR reads through MiXCR, listing each CDR3 protein once. Counted here are 30,000 to 40,000 distinct CDR3 sequences, roughly 60% occurring once; the ten biggest clones make up over 3.5%. Sequencing was performed on T cells from blood (PBMCs), unsorted or a sorted subset (not recorded which), taken before or after yellow fever vaccination (not recorded which). The source of these receptors is a young woman who received the yellow fever vaccine.

The V and J genes are TRBV7-6 and TRBJ2-5; D is undetermined. The V gene's germline CDR1 is SGHVS and CDR2 FNYEAQ. This CDR3 is built from 14 residues. Trimming took 5 bases from V and 7 from J, leaving 17 bases between them. The CDR3 sequence is CASSLTGPSGTQYF. DNA of the CDR3: TGTGCCAGCAGCCTAACGGGTCCCTCGGGGACCCAGTACTTC.

In this sample, this clonotype turned up once. The V call is TRBV20-1, the J call TRBJ2-3; 12 bases align to TRBD2. The CDR3 consists of 12 residues. J was trimmed by 10 bases and V by 3 bases; bases with no gene match: 2. From germline, CDR1 is DFQATT and CDR2 SNEGSKA (reference sequence). The chain's CDR3 is CSARTSGRSQYF. DNA for the CDR3: TGCAGTGCTAGGACTAGCGGGAGATCGCAGTATTTT.

The CDR3 reads CASTQSGDNTEAFF. The CDR3 DNA follows: TGTGCCAGCACCCAAAGTGGGGATAACACTGAAGCTTTCTTT. The chain uses TRBV11-1 and TRBJ1-1, with D unresolved. This CDR3 has 14 residues. The germline gives CDR1 SGHAT, CDR2 FQDESV (reference sequence). V lost 7 bases, J lost 2 bases, and 14 bases lay in between.

This clonotype was seen more than once but under ten times. V usage is TRBV18 and J usage is TRBJ1-1; tentatively, D is TRBD1 (6 bases). Per the germline V gene, CDR1 is KGHSH and CDR2 is LQKENI. There are 14 residues in the CDR3. The V end was cut by 2 bases, the J end by 3 bases, with 10 bases between. The CDR3: CASSPYRADTEAFF. CDR3 bases: TGTGCCAGCTCACCATACAGGGCGGACACTGAAGCTTTCTTT. Full variable domain (missing parts from reference TRBV18 and TRBJ1-1): NAGVMQNPRHLVRRRGQEARLRCSPMKGHSHVYWYRQLPEEGLKFMVYLQKENIIDESGMPKERFSAEFPKEGPSILRIQQVVRGDSAAYFCASSPYRADTEAFFGQGTRLTVV.

The chain has TRBV20-1 and TRBJ2-7; D possibly corresponds to TRBD2 (6 bases). V shed 0 bases and J shed 1 base, with 13 bases lying between them. This CDR3 spans 15 amino acids. From germline, CDR1 is DFQATT and CDR2 SNEGSKA (reference sequence). DNA for the CDR3: TGCAGTGCTAGAGATCTCAAGACTAGTTCCTACGAGCAGTACTTC. Translating gives CSARDLKTSSYEQYF.

The chain combines TRBV5-5 with TRBJ2-7; 7 bases map to TRBD1. Trimming at V came to 4 bases and at J to 3 bases, leaving 7 bases not matched to a gene. The CDR3 loop spans 14 amino acids. The germline CDR1 and CDR2 sequences are SGHKS and YYEKEE (reference sequence). The CDR3 nucleotides read TGTGCCAGCAGCCCGACAGGGTCTGACTACGAGCAGTACTTC. Protein product: CASSPTGSDYEQYF. Full variable domain (rest looked up from reference TRBV5-5 and TRBJ2-7): DAGVTQSPTHLIKTRGQQVTLRCSPISGHKSVSWYQQVLGQGPQFIFQYYEKEERGRGNFPDRFSARQFPNYSSELNVNALLLGDSALYLCASSPTGSDYEQYFGPGTRLTVT.

The chain has TRBV18 and TRBJ1-1; possible D gene TRBD1, 5 bases. CDR1 and CDR2 from the germline V gene are KGHSH and LQKENI. V dropped 4 bases and J dropped 3 bases, with 12 bases sitting between them. This CDR3 spans 14 amino acids. In nucleotides, the CDR3 is TGTGCCAGCTCACGTGCCTTCAGGGACACTGAAGCTTTCTTT. Translating gives CASSRAFRDTEAFF.

Details on this clonotype: A junction end diverges from the germline sequence, so it may reflect a read error. J is TRBJ1-1 and V is TRBV23-1; the D gene is possibly TRBD1 (6 bases). TRBV23-1 is annotated as an ORF whose role is uncertain. The CDR3 has 12 residues. In nucleotides, the CDR3 is TGTGCCAGCAGTCAACAGGGTACTGAAGCTTTCTTT. It codes for CASSQQGTEAFF.

The V and J genes are TRBV27 and TRBJ2-7; either TRBD1 or TRBD2 may fit D (5 bases each). Germline V lookup: CDR1 MNHEY, CDR2 SMNVEV (reference sequence). Trimming cost V 5 bases and J 1 base, with 12 bases left between them. This CDR3 region has 14 residues. CDR3 region: CASSRGRTSYEQYF. DNA of the CDR3: TGTGCCAGCAGTCGGGGCCGAACTTCCTACGAGCAGTACTTC.

This clonotype was detected a few times. The V and J genes are TRBV7-3 and TRBJ2-7, with a weak D call TRBD2 (6 bases). This CDR3 spans 15 amino acids. Germline values: CDR1 SGHTA, CDR2 FQGTGA. Trimming took off 0 bases at V and 4 bases at J, with 13 bases between the two ends. The CDR3 bases are TGTGCCAGCAGCTTAACCCGGGAGACGGTTTACGAGCAGTACTTC. Amino acid sequence: CASSLTRETVYEQYF.

The V and J genes are TRBV29-1 and TRBJ1-3, with D maybe TRBD1 (6 bases). In germline, CDR1 is SQVTM, CDR2 ANQGSEA. The CDR3 has 16 amino acids. The V and J ends lost 7 bases and 0 bases respectively, with 19 bases between them. The CDR3 loop reads CSAQDSPGYSGNTIYF. CDR3 in DNA: TGCAGCGCCCAGGACAGCCCGGGATACTCTGGAAACACCATATATTTT.

This chain connects TRBV12-3 or TRBV12-4 to TRBJ1-2, with 7 positions matching TRBD1. Unmatched junction bases numbered 8, after V lost 0 bases and J lost 4 bases. The CDR3 loop spans 16 amino acids. The CDR3 is CASSLALQTGSYGYTF. Here the CDR3 DNA reads TGTGCCAGCAGTTTAGCGCTACAGACAGGGAGCTATGGCTACACCTTC.

The chain joins TRBV12-5 to TRBJ1-1; no reliable D call. V lost 1 base and J lost 3, with 9 bases in between. There are 14 residues in the CDR3. CDR1 LGHNT and CDR2 FRNRAP come from the germline V gene. CDR3 coding DNA: TGTGCTAGTGGTTTGGGCGGCAGCCACACTGAAGCTTTCTTT. Protein: CASGLGGSHTEAFF.

V is TRBV6-1 and J is TRBJ2-7, with 10 bases fitting TRBD2. The germline CDR1 and CDR2 sequences are MNHNS and SASEGT. This CDR3 is built from 14 residues. With V trimmed by 6 bases and J by 2 bases, 4 bases remained unmatched. CDR3 region: CASSGLAVPYEQYF. DNA of the CDR3: TGTGCCAGCAGCGGACTAGCGGTCCCCTACGAGCAGTACTTC.

The chain carries TRBV5-4 and TRBJ2-5; D ambiguous. Germline lookup yields CDR1 SGHNT and CDR2 YYREEE (reference sequence). Trimming stripped 0 bases from V and 6 bases from J, with 12 bases between. This CDR3 comprises 14 residues. CDR3: CASSLDSVAQTQYF. The CDR3, as DNA: TGTGCCAGCAGCTTGGACTCGGTCGCCCAGACCCAGTACTTC.

The chain couples TRBV19 to TRBJ2-4; D possibly uses TRBD1 or TRBD2 (6 bases each). In germline, CDR1 is LNHDA, CDR2 SQIVND (reference sequence). The CDR3 loop spans 14 amino acids. The V and J ends lost 6 bases and 7 bases respectively, with 16 bases between them. CDR3 protein: CASRTVRGTNIQYF. DNA for the CDR3: TGTGCCAGTAGGACAGTGAGGGGGACTAACATTCAGTACTTC.

The chain uses TRBV13 and TRBJ1-1; TRBD1 aligns across 8 bases. The CDR3 is made up of 13 amino acids. Trimming at V came to 5 bases and at J to 7 bases, leaving 6 bases not matched to a gene. CDR1 PRHDT and CDR2 FYEKMQ come from the germline V gene (reference sequence). Here the CDR3 reads CASSVDRAIEAFF. CDR3 DNA sequence: TGTGCCAGCAGCGTGGACAGGGCCATTGAAGCTTTCTTT.

The genes are TRBV6-9 and TRBJ2-4; TRBD1 might be the D (6 bases). Trimming took 2 bases from V and 8 from J, leaving 10 bases between them. This CDR3 has 13 residues. CDR1 is MNHGY and CDR2 is SVAAGI in the germline V gene. CDR3 nucleotides: TGTGCCAGCAGTTATACAGGGATGGACATTCAGTACTTC. Residues: CASSYTGMDIQYF.

V and J are TRBV5-1 and TRBJ2-1; D may be TRBD2 (6 bases). The CDR3 contains 15 residues. Trimming took off 0 bases at V and 3 bases at J, with 10 bases between the two ends. The germline V gene has CDR1 SGHRS and CDR2 YFSETQ. CDR3 residues: CASSLGGTFYNEQFF. CDR3 in DNA: TGCGCCAGCAGCTTGGGTGGGACTTTCTACAATGAGCAGTTCTTC.

This clonotype has a handful of counts. This chain links TRBV2 with TRBJ2-7; D unresolved. Trimming took off 0 bases at V and 3 bases at J, with 9 bases between the two ends. The CDR3 is 14 amino acids. Germline V lookup: CDR1 SNHLY, CDR2 FYNNEI. The CDR3 DNA sequence: TGTGCCAGCAGTGAAGCGCTACTGAACTACGAGCAGTACGTC. Protein sequence: CASSEALLNYEQYV.

The rearrangement links TRBV2 to TRBJ2-5, with D hard to call. The CDR3 loop spans 12 amino acids. Trimming took off 8 bases at V and 4 bases at J, with 11 bases between the two ends. The germline gives CDR1 SNHLY, CDR2 FYNNEI. The CDR3 bases are TGTGCCAGCGAAGGGTTTTCAGAGACCCAGTACTTC. Its translation: CASEGFSETQYF.

A few counts support this clonotype. The chain recombines TRBV10-3 with TRBJ2-1; D remains ambiguous. This CDR3 region has 12 residues. Deletions cut 2 bases from V and 6 bases from J, with 5 bases between. The germline CDR1 and CDR2 sequences are ENHRY and SYGVKD. The CDR3 bases are TGTGCCATCAGTGAGCGGCTCAATGAGCAGTTCTTC. Amino acids: CAISERLNEQFF.

The CDR3 nucleotides are TGTGCCAGCTCACCGCAGGGGTCCTACGAGCAGTACGTC. Translated: CASSPQGSYEQYV. The chain couples TRBV18 to TRBJ2-7; D might be TRBD1 (6 bases). With 3 bases removed from V and 1 base from J, the gap between germline ends came to 7 bases. CDR3 length: 13 residues. Germline V gene data show CDR1 as KGHSH and CDR2 as LQKENI.

The V gene is TRBV2, the J gene TRBJ2-7; possible D gene TRBD1, 6 bases. Germline V gives CDR1 SNHLY, CDR2 FYNNEI. Trimming took 3 bases from V and 6 from J, leaving 9 bases between them. The CDR3 contains 12 residues. This CDR3 reads CASSDTGFEQYV. As DNA, the CDR3 is TGTGCCAGCAGTGACACAGGGTTCGAGCAGTACGTC.

The V gene is TRBV9, the J gene TRBJ2-3; D remains unclear. Trimming pared 0 bases from V and 3 bases from J, leaving 11 bases between. CDR1 is SGDLS and CDR2 is YYNGEE in the germline V gene. The CDR3 covers 15 residues. The CDR3 is CASSVDRAWTDTQYF. CDR3 DNA sequence: TGTGCCAGCAGCGTAGACCGGGCGTGGACAGATACGCAGTATTTT.

V and J are TRBV24-1 and TRBJ2-3; 8 bases are shared with TRBD2. Trimming cost V 6 bases and J 1 base; bases outside gene matches: 2. CDR3 length equals 14 residues. The germline V gene encodes CDR1 KGHDR and CDR2 SFDVKD. In DNA, the CDR3 is TGTGCCACCAGTACAGCGGGAGGCACAGATACGCAGTATTTT. It encodes CATSTAGGTDTQYF.

V and J are TRBV2 and TRBJ2-5; TRBD2 matches at 9 bases. The CDR3 length is 15 residues. The germline gives CDR1 SNHLY, CDR2 FYNNEI. The V and J ends lost 4 bases and 2 bases, in that order; junction bases with no gene match: 5. The chain's CDR3 is CASSGVAGEQETQYF. The DNA for the CDR3 is TGTGCCAGCAGTGGGGTAGCGGGAGAACAAGAGACCCAGTACTTC.

The V gene is TRBV6-4, the J gene TRBJ2-7; D possibly corresponds to TRBD1 (5 bases). In germline, CDR1 is MRHNA, CDR2 SNTAGT. V dropped 6 bases and J dropped 2 bases, with 8 bases sitting between them. The CDR3 length is 12 residues. The CDR3 reads CASRGRAYEQYF. In DNA form, the CDR3 reads TGTGCCAGCAGGGGCAGGGCCTACGAGCAGTACTTC.